Listed below are T cell receptor beta chains from one sample, sequenced in a study of radiation and T cells in renal cell carcinoma. Only in-frame clones appear in the TCRdb table, and some are missing; sequencing was by immunoSEQ multiplex PCR. The sample lists roughly 100,000 clones, more than 65% occurring once. The material sequenced was blood, taken from a patient whose treatment included radiotherapy and nephrectomy. The receptor source for this set is a man between 60 and 75 years old with renal cell carcinoma. The CDR3 runs from the conserved cysteine through the conserved F or W.

CDR3aa	j_gene	v_gene
CAWSARGTQEDTQYF	TRBJ2-3	TRBV30
CASSVAGQGGGYTF	TRBJ1-2	TRBV9
CASTLVEGARMNTEAFF	TRBJ1-1	TRBV7-2
CASSLLGQRLQETQYF	TRBJ2-5	TRBV7-2
CASSQQPGTVYEQYF	TRBJ2-7	TRBV5-1
CASSEGHSYEQYF	TRBJ2-7	TRBV6-1
CAISEDGGPNQPQHF	TRBJ1-5	TRBV10-3
CASTGTDSYEQYF	TRBJ2-7	TRBV6-5
CASSLAFGSRYEQYF	TRBJ2-7	TRBV28
CASSAPSLAGGYSGANVLTF	TRBJ2-6	TRBV9
CASTRDGQNTGELFF	TRBJ2-2	TRBV5-1
CASSHPGTGPNEQFF	TRBJ2-1	TRBV23-1
CASSEWGQGREQYF	TRBJ2-7	TRBV25-1
CASSLGWGRGTGELFF	TRBJ2-2	TRBV11-3
CASSPDTNYGYTF	TRBJ1-2	TRBV11-2
CASSLKQTTNYGYTF	TRBJ1-2	TRBV7-8
CASRPLAGEETQYF	TRBJ2-5	TRBV2
CASSLGLLNQPQHF	TRBJ1-5	TRBV11-2
CASTTFIRAPGEGTDTQYF	TRBJ2-3	TRBV5-1
CASSFAGTGANVLTF	TRBJ2-6	TRBV28
CASSLSDLNTEAFF	TRBJ1-1	TRBV7-9
CASSYGSGRSNTQYF	TRBJ2-3	TRBV6-5
CASSSPQRRGGTDTQYF	TRBJ2-3	TRBV5-1
CASSHLNTDTQYF	TRBJ2-3	TRBV5-1
CASSIGRTSGDTYEQYF	TRBJ2-7	TRBV19
CASSLREDSRAKLFF	TRBJ1-4	TRBV27
CASSLQGNYGYTF	TRBJ1-2	TRBV13
CATSRGLGVYEQYF	TRBJ2-7	TRBV15
CASSQDLWTNDNQPQHF	TRBJ1-5	TRBV4-1
CASSGSTQLHSYGYTF	TRBJ1-2	TRBV19
CSVEDSFYGYTF	TRBJ1-2	TRBV29-1
CASSVSGSRNEQFF	TRBJ2-1	TRBV4-1
CASSDGDVDYGYTF	TRBJ1-2	TRBV2
CASSPEGTGGRAFF	TRBJ1-1	TRBV18
CASSGDLVTEAFF	TRBJ1-1	TRBV6-1
CASSRFSSNTGELFF	TRBJ2-2	TRBV11-2
CASSVGTPSGGDTQYF	TRBJ2-3	TRBV7-9
CASSYDRGNQPQHF	TRBJ1-5	TRBV7-8
CASSFGQLEAFF	TRBJ1-1	TRBV5-4
CASSLIGQGASDNEQFF	TRBJ2-1	TRBV27
CASSLPGTDQEYF	TRBJ2-7	TRBV5-1
CATDNDRNYGYTF	TRBJ1-2	TRBV7-9
CASTARVQRYTF	TRBJ1-2	TRBV2
CASKTSTGPENQPQHF	TRBJ1-5	TRBV28
CASSQDPLAGDVETQYF	TRBJ2-5	TRBV4-1